A single sample is the source of the 11 T cell receptor beta chains below, sequenced in a study of OX40 agonist ivuxolimab in advanced cancers. The protocol used for the library was the immunoSEQ multiplex PCR assay. What TCRdb holds here is the immuneACCESS table cut down to in-frame rearrangements. Part of the clones is not present; checked against another copy, under half of the missing clones reflect an unresolved V gene, and the others are unexplained. This sample has under 45,000 clones in its table, and roughly four fifths of those were observed once. Jointly, the top ten make up around 2.5% of the sample. The sample here was CD4+ or CD8+ T cells sorted from blood, taken in a trial of the OX40 agonist ivuxolimab. The receptors were gathered from an adult with an advanced solid tumor such as melanoma, head and neck, liver or kidney cancer.

This chain joins TRBV27 and TRBJ1-6; 9 nucleotides align to TRBD1. The CDR3 runs to 16 residues. Germline CDR1 reads MNHEY; CDR2 reads SMNVEV (reference sequence). V trimming: 0 bases; J trimming: 7 bases; junction bases outside the gene matches: 4. CDR3 sequence reads: CASSLSSTGGNSPLHF. CDR3 bases: TGTGCCAGCAGTTTATCGTCAACAGGGGGCAATTCACCCCTCCACTTT.

The chain couples TRBV2 to TRBJ2-1; 10 bases agree with TRBD1. The CDR3 is made up of 14 amino acids. V gave up 6 bases and J gave up 5 bases; unmatched junction bases: 4. CDR1 SNHLY and CDR2 FYNNEI come from the germline V gene. The CDR3 DNA is TGTGCCAGCAGCCGGGACAGGGGAAACAATGAGCAGTTCTTC. It is translated as CASSRDRGNNEQFF.

The chain employs TRBV7-9 and TRBJ1-5; D remains ambiguous. V was trimmed by 2 bases and J by 3 bases, leaving 11 bases between them. The V gene's germline CDR1 is SEHNR and CDR2 FQNEAQ (reference sequence). The CDR3 is made up of 15 amino acids. The CDR3 DNA reads as TGTGCCAGCAGCTTATGGGTCCCATTCAATCAGCCCCAGCATTTT. Protein: CASSLWVPFNQPQHF.

The chain combines TRBV9 with TRBJ2-1; no clear D. The CDR3 is made up of 15 amino acids. Germline loops: CDR1 SGDLS, CDR2 YYNGEE. Trimming cost V 0 bases and J 0 bases, with 7 bases left between them. CDR3: CASSVGSHSYNEQFF. CDR3 sequence (DNA): TGTGCCAGCAGCGTAGGGTCACACTCCTACAATGAGCAGTTCTTC.

This clone counts as medium-sized (0.01 to 0.1%). The chain links TRBV14 to TRBJ1-5; D is uncertain. V was trimmed by 6 bases and J by 8 bases, leaving 11 bases between them. Per germline, CDR1 SGHDN and CDR2 FVKESK. CDR3 length: 12 residues. The CDR3 DNA is TGTGCCAGCAGGGAGGGAAGGAAGCCCCAGCATTTT. This encodes CASREGRKPQHF.

The chain couples TRBV2 to TRBJ2-3; D remains unclear. Trimming cost V 3 bases and J 0 bases, with 4 bases left between them. The length of the CDR3 is 13 residues. Germline CDR1 SNHLY, CDR2 FYNNEI. The CDR3 region has the DNA TGTGCCAGCAGTGAGGGGAGCACAGATACGCAGTATTTT. Protein: CASSEGSTDTQYF.

This CDR3 reads CASSQDRDDQPQHF. The CDR3 DNA reads TGCGCCAGCAGCCAAGACAGGGACGATCAGCCCCAGCATTTT. J is TRBJ1-5 and V is TRBV4-1; possible D gene TRBD1, 5 bases. The germline CDR1 and CDR2 sequences are MGHRA and YSYEKL. Trimming left V 0 bases short and J 5 bases short, with 8 bases between. The CDR3 totals 14 residues.

This sequence joins TRBV5-1 and TRBJ2-7; no clear D gene. Trimming left V 0 bases short and J 4 bases short, with 11 bases between. CDR3 length: 14 amino acids. The germline V gene encodes CDR1 SGHRS and CDR2 YFSETQ. CDR3 region: CASSLGDVVYEQYF. Written as DNA, the CDR3 is TGCGCCAGCAGCTTGGGGGATGTTGTTTACGAGCAGTACTTC.

The V gene is TRBV27, the J gene TRBJ2-2; tentative D call: TRBD2 (6 bases). CDR3 length equals 16 residues. Germline assignment: CDR1 MNHEY and CDR2 SMNVEV (reference sequence). V was clipped by 6 bases and J by 1 base, with 15 bases between them. DNA of the CDR3: TGTGCCAGCAGCCAGCCCGGGACTCTGAACACCGGGGAGCTGTTTTTT. Its protein product is CASSQPGTLNTGELFF.

V usage is TRBV6-1 and J usage is TRBJ1-5, with 8 bases matching TRBD1. V shed 7 bases, J shed 7 bases, and the junction held 12 bases outside the gene matches. There are 15 residues in the CDR3. Germline CDR1 is MNHNS and CDR2 is SASEGT. The CDR3 DNA reads TGTGCCAGCACCCTAACAGGGGGAGCTTTCCAGCCCCAGCATTTT. Translation gives CASTLTGGAFQPQHF.

The chain carries TRBV11-2 and TRBJ2-1, with 7 bases fitting TRBD2. V trimming: 2 bases; J trimming: 5 bases; junction bases outside the gene matches: 3. The germline V gene encodes CDR1 SGHAT and CDR2 FQNNGV. CDR3 length: 14 amino acids. The DNA of the CDR3 is TGTGCCAGCAGCTTACTAGCGGAAAACAATGAGCAGTTCTTC. Translated: CASSLLAENNEQFF.